This T cell receptor (beta chain) emerged from a study of cytomegalovirus exposure and HLA in healthy donors (dated by TCRdb to the late 2010s). At the level of the whole study: The 550 to 750 repertoires of the first cohort and the 120 or so validation repertoires were produced on the same platform, according to a later analysis. The study aimed to test whether cataloging public T cell receptors could reveal signatures of past pathogen exposure. A separate validation cohort of over a hundred different subjects was used in addition to the roughly 670-subject first cohort. To predict cytomegalovirus infection status, the study combined high-throughput TCR immunosequencing, statistical association of individual TCRs with disease status, and machine learning.

Points on this clone: What this receptor recognizes is not known. No much larger clone is present one base from it, and per-base qualities are unavailable.

Germline trimming amounts to 8 bases on V and 7 bases on J, with 8 as the count of junction bases outside the gene matches. Reading the germline V gene gives CDR1 MGHDK and CDR2 SYGVNS. Including cysteine and phenylalanine, the CDR3 has 13 amino acids. The entry retains the CDR3 DNA only, 39 bases that are in frame from base 1. Separate from the roughly 650-subject first cohort, the validation cohort of roughly 110 subjects was the group to which the donors belonged. The paper as a whole reports these results and caveats: Subsequent analysis determined that TCRs grouped into clusters in the first cohort also showed a tendency toward co-occurrence across the approximately 110 validation repertoires, and approximately 94% of cluster scores exceeded 0. In vitro tests confirmed that a few of the cytomegalovirus-associated TCR beta chains recognize cytomegalovirus antigens. The study gave a list of 150 to 200 TCR beta chains associated with cytomegalovirus. Most TCR sequences were seen in very few donors, while some public TCRs were found in many individuals. All 120 or so repertoires were used to score co-occurrence in the validation cohort in a later analysis, because that analysis had no HLA typing for the cohort. The classifier was reported to diagnose cytomegalovirus status with high specificity and sensitivity in both the original and validation cohorts. The authors suggested that the approach could potentially be generalized to other disease states and immunological phenotypes.

Library preparation was by the immunoSEQ multiplex PCR assay. Under the source paper's analysis protocol: To diagnose cytomegalovirus status from the catalog of TCR beta chain sequences, a statistical classification framework was built. Held by TCRdb, this immuneACCESS table contains in-frame sequences only and omits some clones. Under half of the omission traces to an unresolved V gene where checked; the cause of the rest is unknown. V and J calls plus clone size are reproduced from that table; the DNA served to infer D and trimming. Present in this sample are 110,000 to 150,000 clones, about nine tenths of which were seen just once. The ten top clones hold about 0.75% of the sample.

The sequence derives from a man between 18 and 35 years old in good health and CMV-seronegative. The sequenced sample was PBMCs. The V and J segments used are TRBV25-1 and TRBJ2-3, and TRBD2 matches 8 of the central bases. The DNA sequence follows: TGTGCCAGCTTACGGACTAGCTATTATACGCAGTATTTT. Its protein reads: CASLRTSYYTQYF.